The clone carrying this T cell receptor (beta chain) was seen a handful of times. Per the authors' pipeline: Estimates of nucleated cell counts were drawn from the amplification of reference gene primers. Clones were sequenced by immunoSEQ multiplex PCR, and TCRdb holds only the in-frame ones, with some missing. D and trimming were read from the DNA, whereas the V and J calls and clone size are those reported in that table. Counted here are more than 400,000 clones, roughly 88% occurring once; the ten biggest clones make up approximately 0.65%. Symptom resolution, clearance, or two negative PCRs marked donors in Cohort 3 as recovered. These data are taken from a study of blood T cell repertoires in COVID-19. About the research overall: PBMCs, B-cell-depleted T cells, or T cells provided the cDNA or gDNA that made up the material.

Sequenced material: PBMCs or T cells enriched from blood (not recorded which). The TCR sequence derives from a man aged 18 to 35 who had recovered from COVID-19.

Here the CDR3 reads CASSTDRGHKVEQYF. CDR3 DNA sequence: TGTGCCAGCAGCACCGACAGGGGGCACAAAGTCGAGCAGTACTTC. The chain combines TRBV6-5 with TRBJ2-7; 10 bases are shared with TRBD1. Germline V gene sequence: CDR1 MNHEY, CDR2 SVGAGI. The trim removed 6 bases at V and 6 bases at J, leaving 11 bases unmatched. The length of the CDR3 is 15 residues.